These 30 T cell receptor beta chains were all obtained from the same sample, sequenced in a study of control samples from healthy donors and cancer patients. Assay: immunoSEQ multiplex PCR; the TCRdb copy retains only in-frame clones and omits some. The sample lists about 130,000 clones, about 88% occurring once. The material sequenced was blood. The source is a man aged 45-60 years in good health.

This chain links TRBV30 with TRBJ2-3, with 11 bases lining up with TRBD2. Losses at the gene ends were 0 bases for V and 2 bases for J; bases not matched to a gene: 1. The germline CDR1 and CDR2 sequences are GTSNPN and SVGIG (reference sequence). This CDR3 is built from 15 residues. In DNA, the CDR3 is TGTGCCTGGAGTGTACTAGCGGGGGACACAGATACGCAGTATTTT. Amino acid sequence: CAWSVLAGDTDTQYF.

The rearrangement joins TRBV7-6 to TRBJ1-6; 7 nucleotides align to TRBD1. The CDR3 contains 15 residues. V lost 1 base to trimming and J lost 10 bases; unmatched junction nucleotides: 7. Germline V gene sequence: CDR1 SGHVS, CDR2 FNYEAQ. The CDR3 loop is CASSLGAGGGSPLHF. In DNA form, the CDR3 reads TGTGCCAGCAGCTTAGGTGCAGGGGGTGGCTCACCCCTCCACTTT.

The rearrangement joins TRBV7-3 to TRBJ1-2; no reliable D call. This CDR3 spans 12 amino acids. Trimming shortened V by 7 bases and J by 9 bases, and 15 bases separated the two germline ends. CDR1 and CDR2 (germline): SGHTA, FQGTGA. The CDR3 sequence: CASKSPEGSYTF. For the CDR3, the DNA is TGTGCCAGCAAGTCTCCTGAGGGAAGCTACACCTTC.

This chain uses TRBV7-9 with TRBJ2-1; 10 bases are a match to TRBD2. The ends lost 5 bases at V and 9 bases at J; junction bases unmatched: 7. The CDR3 sequence is 14 residues long. Germline V lookup: CDR1 SEHNR, CDR2 FQNEAQ (reference sequence). Written as DNA, the CDR3 is TGTGCCAGCAGCACCCCGGGGACTAGCGTTGAGCAGTTCTTC. Amino acid sequence: CASSTPGTSVEQFF.

J is TRBJ1-3 and V is TRBV6-5; 7 nucleotides align to TRBD1. This CDR3 has 15 amino acids. V trimming: 2 bases; J trimming: 2 bases; junction bases outside the gene matches: 3. Germline CDR1 is MNHEY and CDR2 is SVGAGI. The CDR3 loop is CASSYQGVAGNTIYF. Here the CDR3 DNA reads TGTGCCAGCAGTTACCAGGGGGTTGCTGGAAACACCATATATTTT.

The V call is TRBV5-1, the J call TRBJ1-3; D uncertain. Germline V gene lookup returns CDR1 SGHRS and CDR2 YFSETQ. This CDR3 region has 15 residues. The V end was cut by 0 bases, the J end by 2 bases, with 9 bases between. The chain's CDR3 is CASSLDPGTGNTIYF. CDR3 coding DNA: TGCGCCAGCAGCTTGGACCCGGGGACTGGAAACACCATATATTTT.

This chain joins TRBV7-9 and TRBJ2-3; 10 bases agree with TRBD2. The V gene end was trimmed by 0 bases and the J gene end by 3 bases; junction bases not matched to a gene: 3. Germline CDR1 SEHNR, CDR2 FQNEAQ (reference sequence). The CDR3 is 16 residues long. The CDR3 DNA follows: TGTGCCAGCAGCTTAGCAACTAGCGGGGTAACAGATACGCAGTATTTT. It is translated as CASSLATSGVTDTQYF.

CDR3 nucleotides: TGTGCCAGCAGAAGCAGGGACAGGGTGGTCCCAATTCATTATGGCTACACCTTC. This gives the protein CASRSRDRVVPIHYGYTF. The chain combines TRBV28 with TRBJ1-2; 9 nucleotides match TRBD1. J gave up 5 bases and V 6 bases, and 19 bases lay outside the gene matches. CDR1 is MDHEN, CDR2 SYDVKM, per germline. The CDR3 consists of 18 residues.

V usage is TRBV9 and J usage is TRBJ1-1; 9 bases map to TRBD1. Trimming took 2 bases from V and 5 from J; bases not matched to a gene: 4. CDR3 length: 14 amino acids. Germline V gene lookup returns CDR1 SGDLS and CDR2 YYNGEE. CDR3 bases: TGTGCCAGCAGCGTTACAGGGGGCCTTACTGAAGCTTTCTTT. Its translation: CASSVTGGLTEAFF.

This chain links TRBV6-1 with TRBJ1-6, with 7 bases fitting TRBD1. The CDR3 totals 16 residues. The junction had 13 bases not matched to a gene; V was cut back by 4 bases and J by 10 bases. CDR1 is MNHNS and CDR2 is SASEGT in the germline V gene. This chain's CDR3 is CASSAYTGVGVSPLHF. The CDR3 nucleotides are TGTGCCAGCAGTGCTTACACAGGGGTAGGAGTATCACCCCTCCACTTT.

This clone is a singleton in its sample. The chain joins TRBV2 to TRBJ2-7; possibly TRBD2 for D (5 bases). CDR3 length: 13 residues. The V gene lost 11 bases and the J gene lost 0 bases, with 14 bases spanning the gap. Per germline, CDR1 SNHLY and CDR2 FYNNEI. CDR3 amino acids: CAWSWRSSYEQYF. CDR3 nucleotides: TGTGCCTGGTCGTGGAGGAGCTCCTACGAGCAGTACTTC.

In DNA form, the CDR3 reads TGTGCCAGCAGCTTGGCCGGGACAGGGGCAGACACCATATATTTT. Translation gives CASSLAGTGADTIYF. The chain employs TRBV5-4 and TRBJ1-3, with TRBD1 matching over 10 bases. The CDR3 sequence is 15 residues long. Per germline, CDR1 SGHNT and CDR2 YYREEE (reference sequence). Unmatched junction bases numbered 5, after V lost 0 bases and J lost 8 bases.

The chain is built from TRBV7-9 and TRBJ1-1; the D is unclear. The V and J ends lost 2 bases and 0 bases respectively, with 7 bases between them. CDR1 is SEHNR, CDR2 FQNEAQ, per germline (reference sequence). This CDR3 is built from 14 residues. CDR3 loop: CASSLTELNTEAFF. CDR3 DNA sequence: TGTGCCAGCAGCTTAACAGAGTTGAACACTGAAGCTTTCTTT.

This clone was counted a single time. The chain couples TRBV3-1 (or the pseudogene TRBV3-2) to TRBJ2-1; D is perhaps TRBD1 (6 bases). CDR1 is LGHDT, CDR2 YNNKEL, per germline (reference sequence). The CDR3 runs to 12 residues. V was trimmed by 4 bases and J by 10 bases, leaving 11 bases between them. The CDR3 is CASSRTGTEQFF. As DNA, the CDR3 is TGTGCCAGCAGCCGAACCGGGACAGAGCAGTTCTTC.

The table lists this clone with a few counts. This chain connects TRBV12-3 or TRBV12-4 to TRBJ2-7; TRBD2 agrees at 7 bases. This CDR3 is 12 amino acids long. V trimming: 5 bases; J trimming: 4 bases; junction bases outside the gene matches: 2. CDR3 sequence: CASSEGGYEQYF. Here the CDR3 DNA reads TGTGCCAGCAGTGAGGGAGGGTACGAGCAGTACTTC.

V and J are TRBV20-1 and TRBJ1-5, with D unclear. From germline, CDR1 is DFQATT and CDR2 SNEGSKA (reference sequence). The CDR3 loop spans 14 amino acids. Trimming took 3 bases from V and 5 from J, leaving 14 bases between them. The CDR3 coding sequence is TGCAGTGCTAGTTACGGGATTAGGGATCAGCCCCAGCATTTT. Protein product: CSASYGIRDQPQHF.

The genes are TRBV30 and TRBJ1-1; TRBD1 might be the D (5 bases). This CDR3 region has 15 residues. CDR1 is GTSNPN and CDR2 is SVGIG in the germline V gene (reference sequence). The V end was cut by 3 bases, the J end by 4 bases, with 18 bases between. The CDR3 nucleotides are TGTGCCTGGAGCCTGACCGGGACCCGGGGCACTGAAGCTTTCTTT. This encodes CAWSLTGTRGTEAFF.

The chain combines TRBV11-1 with TRBJ2-2; D is tentatively TRBD1 or TRBD2 (5 bases each). CDR1 SGHAT and CDR2 FQDESV come from the germline V gene (reference sequence). V shed 2 bases and J shed 6 bases, with 16 bases lying between them. CDR3 length equals 16 residues. The CDR3 coding sequence is TGTGCCAGCAGCTTAAGAGGGACCTTGGTCCCCGGGGAGCTGTTTTTT. Residues: CASSLRGTLVPGELFF.

Here the CDR3 reads CASSQVGWYQETQYF. The DNA of the CDR3 is TGTGCCAGCAGCCAAGTCGGGTGGTACCAAGAGACCCAGTACTTC. V usage is TRBV14 and J usage is TRBJ2-5, with unresolved D. The CDR3 contains 15 residues. In germline, CDR1 is SGHDN, CDR2 FVKESK. V shed 1 base and J shed 0 bases, with 9 bases lying between them. Complete variable domain (other parts from reference TRBV14 and TRBJ2-5): EAGVTQFPSHSVIEKGQTVTLRCDPISGHDNLYWYRRVMGKEIKFLLHFVKESKQDESGMPNNRFLAERTGGTYSTLKVQPAELEDSGVYFCASSQVGWYQETQYFGPGTRLLVL.

J is TRBJ2-3 and V is TRBV9; D ambiguous. V lost 0 bases, J lost 0 bases, and 11 bases lay in between. Germline loops: CDR1 SGDLS, CDR2 YYNGEE. CDR3 length equals 16 residues. The CDR3 DNA sequence: TGTGCCAGCAGCGTAGAAGGAGTCCCTAGCACAGATACGCAGTATTTT. It yields the protein CASSVEGVPSTDTQYF. Variable domain in full (rest from reference TRBV9 and TRBJ2-3): DSGVTQTPKHLITATGQRVTLRCSPRSGDLSVYWYQQSLDQGLQFLIQYYNGEERAKGNILERFSAQQFPDLHSELNLSSLELGDSALYFCASSVEGVPSTDTQYFGPGTRLTVL.

This sequence joins TRBV27 and TRBJ1-1; perhaps TRBD1 as D (5 bases). In germline, CDR1 is MNHEY, CDR2 SMNVEV (reference sequence). The CDR3 extends over 11 amino acids. Trimming shortened V by 10 bases and J by 8 bases, and 14 bases separated the two germline ends. The CDR3 coding sequence is TGTGCCACCTACCGGGACCGAGAAGCTTTCTTT. Its protein is CATYRDREAFF.

The chain uses TRBV5-1 and TRBJ2-7, with a possible D match to TRBD1 (5 bases). Looked up from germline, CDR1 is SGHRS and CDR2 is YFSETQ. CDR3 length equals 12 residues. Trimming shortened V by 4 bases and J by 3 bases, and 8 bases separated the two germline ends. As DNA, the CDR3 is TGCGCCAGCAGCCCGGACAACTACGAGCAGTACTTC. Translation gives CASSPDNYEQYF.

The CDR3 DNA sequence: TGTGCCAGCAGTTACGCTGGCCAGGGGTTTGCCTACGAGCAGTACTTC. It codes for CASSYAGQGFAYEQYF. The chain is built from TRBV6-2 or TRBV6-3 and TRBJ2-7; possibly TRBD1 for D (6 bases). This CDR3 region has 16 residues. Trimming shortened V by 2 bases and J by 2 bases, and 16 bases separated the two germline ends. Germline V gene sequence: CDR1 MNHEY, CDR2 SVGEGT.

The chain carries TRBV5-1 and TRBJ1-2, with D maybe TRBD1 (6 bases). The CDR3 runs to 14 residues. Trimming left V 0 bases short and J 4 bases short, with 10 bases between. Germline values: CDR1 SGHRS, CDR2 YFSETQ. In DNA form, the CDR3 reads TGCGCCAGCAGCTTGGAGGGGGGGCCCTATGGCTACACCTTC. It codes for CASSLEGGPYGYTF. Combining the CDR3 with reference TRBV5-1 and TRBJ1-2 gives the whole variable domain KAGVTQTPRYLIKTRGQQVTLSCSPISGHRSVSWYQQTPGQGLQFLFEYFSETQRNKGNFPGRFSGRQFSNSRSEMNVSTLELGDSALYLCASSLEGGPYGYTFGSGTRLTVV.

DNA of the CDR3: TGTGCCATCCGCCAGACAGGGCAGGATGAAGCTTTCTTT. It codes for CAIRQTGQDEAFF. V and J are TRBV10-3 and TRBJ1-1; 7 bases map to TRBD1. From germline, CDR1 is ENHRY and CDR2 SYGVKD. There are 13 residues in the CDR3. The junction had 10 bases not matched to a gene; V was cut back by 8 bases and J by 7 bases.

This chain joins TRBV11-3 and TRBJ1-3; unclear D gene. V lost 5 bases and J 0 bases, leaving 11 bases between the germline ends. CDR1 is SGHNT, CDR2 YENEEA, per germline. The CDR3 extends over 15 amino acids. Written as DNA, the CDR3 is TGTGCCAGCAGCCGTACCGACTACTCTGGAAACACCATATATTTT. Its protein is CASSRTDYSGNTIYF.

This chain joins TRBV5-1 and TRBJ2-3; 13 bases line up with TRBD2. In germline, CDR1 is SGHRS, CDR2 YFSETQ. This CDR3 contains 17 residues. Trimming cost V 0 bases and J 4 bases; bases outside gene matches: 5. CDR3 in amino acids: CASSLGTSGGSADTQYF. DNA of the CDR3: TGCGCCAGCAGCTTGGGGACTAGCGGGGGATCGGCAGATACGCAGTATTTT.

J is TRBJ2-5 and V is TRBV5-1; TRBD1 matches 7 bases. Looked up from germline, CDR1 is SGHRS and CDR2 is YFSETQ. With V trimmed by 3 bases and J by 5 bases, 13 bases remained unmatched. This CDR3 comprises 16 residues. The CDR3: CASSSRGTDSQETQYF. The DNA of the CDR3 is TGCGCCAGCAGCTCAAGGGGGACAGACTCACAGGAGACCCAGTACTTC.

This chain links TRBV12-3 or TRBV12-4 with TRBJ1-6, with 9 bases that match TRBD1. This CDR3 spans 13 amino acids. Trimming at V came to 6 bases and at J to 10 bases, leaving 4 bases not matched to a gene. The CDR3 loop is CASRGTGKSPLHF. CDR3 in DNA: TGTGCCAGCAGAGGGACAGGGAAATCACCCCTCCACTTT.

The J gene is TRBJ2-5, the V gene TRBV28; either TRBD1 or TRBD2 may fit D (5 bases each). CDR1 is MDHEN and CDR2 is SYDVKM in the germline V gene. This CDR3 is 20 amino acids long. V lost 3 bases to trimming and J lost 5 bases, with 31 bases between them. The CDR3 region is CASSFRRGRGLLGNGETQYF. Written as DNA, the CDR3 is TGTGCCAGCAGTTTTCGTAGGGGACGGGGCTTGTTGGGTAATGGGGAGACCCAGTACTTC.